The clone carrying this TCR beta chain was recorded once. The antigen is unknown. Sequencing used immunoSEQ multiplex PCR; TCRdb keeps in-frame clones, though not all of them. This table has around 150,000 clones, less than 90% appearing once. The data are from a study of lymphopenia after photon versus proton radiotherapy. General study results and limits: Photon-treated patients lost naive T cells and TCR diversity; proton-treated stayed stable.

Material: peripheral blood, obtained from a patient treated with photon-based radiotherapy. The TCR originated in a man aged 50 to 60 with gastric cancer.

The CDR3 is CASSHRENTEAFF. CDR3 in DNA: TGTGCCAGCAGTCACCGGGAGAACACTGAAGCTTTCTTT. The chain links TRBV6-1 to TRBJ1-1, with D unresolved. Per germline, CDR1 MNHNS and CDR2 SASEGT. Trimming stripped 5 bases from V and 1 base from J, with 8 bases between. The CDR3 is made up of 13 amino acids.